Each of the 9 T cell receptor beta chains below was sequenced from the same sample in a study of shared clonotypes between healthy human individuals. This table comes from immunoSEQ multiplex PCR, and its TCRdb copy is limited to in-frame clones, with some not included. The data hold about 580,000 clones, with 95% to 98% observed a single time. Naive CD8 isolation took CD45RO-negative cells positively selected for CCR7 and excluded terminally differentiated effector memory CD45RA+ cells. The specimen was naive CD8+ T cells sorted from blood. Source of these receptors: a man aged 30-40 years in good health.

This sequence joins TRBV2 and TRBJ1-2, with 7 bases fitting TRBD1. This CDR3 contains 15 residues. With 9 bases clipped from V and 4 bases from J, the junction kept 14 bases outside the gene matches. Germline V gives CDR1 SNHLY, CDR2 FYNNEI. CDR3 region: CARYSSGQISYGYTF. CDR3 DNA: TGTGCCAGATATAGTTCGGGACAGATCTCCTATGGCTACACCTTC.

The gene calls are TRBV9 and TRBJ2-2; D may be TRBD1 (6 bases). The germline gives CDR1 SGDLS, CDR2 YYNGEE. With 3 bases removed from V and 6 bases from J, the gap between germline ends came to 15 bases. This CDR3 is built from 15 residues. The CDR3 spells CASSGPLTGPGELFF. In nucleotides, the CDR3 is TGTGCCAGCAGCGGACCTCTCACAGGGCCCGGGGAGCTGTTTTTT.

The rearrangement uses TRBV5-6 and TRBJ1-2, with D hard to call. The CDR3 contains 14 residues. The germline gives CDR1 SGHDT, CDR2 YYEEEE. Trimming stripped 2 bases from V and 3 bases from J, with 11 bases between. CDR3 nucleotides: TGTGCCAGCAGCTTTGGAGTCGGAGACTATGGCTACACCTTC. Protein sequence: CASSFGVGDYGYTF.

The chain uses TRBV4-1 and TRBJ2-7, with 11 bases identical to TRBD2. The CDR3 consists of 15 residues. CDR1 and CDR2 from the germline V gene are MGHRA and YSYEKL. V shed 2 bases, J shed 2 bases, and the junction held 2 bases outside the gene matches. The CDR3 region is CASSQLLAGAYEQYF. CDR3 nucleotide sequence: TGCGCCAGCAGCCAATTACTAGCGGGGGCCTACGAGCAGTACTTC.

This chain joins TRBV5-5 and TRBJ2-7, with 8 bases fitting TRBD2. The germline V gene encodes CDR1 SGHKS and CDR2 YYEKEE (reference sequence). V shed 1 base and J 1 base; nucleotides not matched to a gene: 13. This CDR3 is built from 18 residues. The CDR3 loop reads CASSLWTSLESRSYEQYF. In DNA, the CDR3 is TGTGCCAGCAGCTTGTGGACTAGCTTAGAATCCCGATCCTACGAGCAGTACTTC. Supplemented by reference TRBV5-5 and TRBJ2-7, the full variable domain reads DAGVTQSPTHLIKTRGQQVTLRCSPISGHKSVSWYQQVLGQGPQFIFQYYEKEERGRGNFPDRFSARQFPNYSSELNVNALLLGDSALYLCASSLWTSLESRSYEQYFGPGTRLTVT.

This clone has a single count. This specimen includes other DNA sequences encoding the same CDR3. V and J are TRBV7-3 and TRBJ2-1; 8 positions agree with TRBD2. V dropped 2 bases and J dropped 4; count of bases not matched to a gene: 4. CDR3 length: 15 amino acids. Germline CDR1 is SGHTA and CDR2 is FQGTGA. The CDR3 bases are TGTGCCAGCAGCTTACTCGCGGGAGGATACAATGAGCAGTTCTTC. Protein: CASSLLAGGYNEQFF.

This chain links TRBV11-2 with TRBJ2-7, with 14 positions matching TRBD2. J was trimmed by 2 bases and V by 8 bases; bases with no gene match: 11. The CDR3 extends over 17 amino acids. CDR1 and CDR2 from the germline V gene are SGHAT and FQNNGV. CDR3 loop: CASGGLAGVRAPYEQYF. The CDR3 nucleotides read TGTGCCAGCGGGGGACTAGCGGGAGTTCGTGCCCCCTACGAGCAGTACTTC.

J is TRBJ2-7 and V is TRBV7-8, with 7 bases lining up with TRBD1. There are 15 residues in the CDR3. The J segment lost 2 bases and the V segment lost 4 bases, leaving 8 bases of the junction unmatched. Looked up from germline, CDR1 is SGHVS and CDR2 is FQNEAQ. CDR3 nucleotides: TGTGCCAGCAGCTCCCCGGCAGGGGGAACCTACGAGCAGTACTTC. Protein: CASSSPAGGTYEQYF.

This clone was found a few times. The chain links TRBV28 to TRBJ2-5; D unresolved. This CDR3 is built from 12 residues. V lost 2 bases and J 5 bases, leaving 6 bases between the germline ends. CDR1 and CDR2 from the germline V gene are MDHEN and SYDVKM. CDR3 amino acids: CASSLSWETQYF. CDR3 in DNA: TGTGCCAGCAGTTTAAGTTGGGAGACCCAGTACTTC.